The 8 T cell receptor beta chains below were found in one sample sequenced in a study of shared clonotypes between healthy human individuals (TCRdb year 2020). The library was made by the immunoSEQ multiplex PCR assay. In its TCRdb copy, this immuneACCESS table keeps in-frame sequences only and misses some clones. Where compared with another copy, unresolved V genes explain less than half of these, and the others have no known cause. This sample gives about 470,000 clones in total; 79% of them show up just once. Together, the top ten hold about 12% of the sample. Sequencing was done on a sample of PBMCs. All receptors derive from a middle-aged woman in good health. Some clones in this sample may be carry-over from other donors' samples.

The gene calls are TRBV5-4 and TRBJ2-2; 10 positions agree with TRBD2. Germline V CDR1 and CDR2: SGHNT, YYREEE (reference sequence). The V gene end was trimmed by 4 bases and the J gene end by 6 bases; junction bases not matched to a gene: 3. The CDR3 has 14 residues. CDR3 in DNA: TGTGCCAGCAGCGCGAGCGGGAGGGCCGGGGAGCTGTTTTTT. It specifies CASSASGRAGELFF.

The V gene is TRBV15, the J gene TRBJ2-1; D possibly corresponds to TRBD2 (5 bases). Trimming took 1 base from V and 9 from J, leaving 13 bases between them. Germline CDR1 reads LNHNV; CDR2 reads YYDKDF (reference sequence). The CDR3 is 14 amino acids. CDR3 in amino acids: CATSRGREEAEQFF. The CDR3 DNA sequence: TGTGCCACCAGCAGAGGACGGGAAGAGGCTGAGCAGTTCTTC.

The chain couples TRBV7-2 to TRBJ2-5; TRBD1 aligns across 8 bases. CDR1 is SGHTA and CDR2 is FQGNSA in the germline V gene. The CDR3 runs to 15 residues. V dropped 1 base and J dropped 4; count of bases not matched to a gene: 5. This CDR3 reads CASSLGGQGAETQYF. The CDR3 nucleotides read TGTGCCAGCAGCTTAGGTGGACAGGGAGCAGAGACCCAGTACTTC.

The rearrangement links TRBV6-1 to TRBJ1-3; unclear D gene. Germline V gene sequence: CDR1 MNHNS, CDR2 SASEGT. V lost 10 bases to trimming and J lost 0 bases, with 10 bases between them. There are 13 residues in the CDR3. CDR3 sequence (DNA): TGTGCCACCTATTCGAGCTCTGGAAACACCATATATTTT. Protein product: CATYSSSGNTIYF.

This clone occurred many times. This CDR3 is also generated by other DNA sequences in the sample. The J gene is TRBJ2-7, the V gene TRBV7-8; the D is unclear. The CDR3 sequence is 11 residues long. Trimming removed 6 bases from V and 0 bases from J, with 3 bases in between. Germline lookup yields CDR1 SGHVS and CDR2 FQNEAQ. The CDR3 DNA reads TGTGCCAGCAGGGACTCCTACGAGCAGTACTTC. It yields the protein CASRDSYEQYF.

The chain carries TRBV7-8 and TRBJ1-1; no firm D call. V lost 3 bases, J lost 0 bases, and 17 bases lay in between. CDR1 and CDR2 from the germline V gene are SGHVS and FQNEAQ. This CDR3 has 17 amino acids. CDR3: CASSLDFGRDVNTEAFF. The CDR3 region has the DNA TGTGCCAGCAGCTTGGATTTTGGCAGAGATGTGAACACTGAAGCTTTCTTT.

The rearrangement uses TRBV5-1 and TRBJ2-1, with D uncertain. CDR3 size: 14 residues. Trimming took off 2 bases at V and 7 bases at J, with 13 bases between the two ends. The germline CDR1 and CDR2 sequences are SGHRS and YFSETQ. This CDR3 is CASSFQVPPNEQFF. The DNA of the CDR3 is TGCGCCAGCAGCTTCCAAGTCCCCCCTAATGAGCAGTTCTTC. The whole variable domain, remainder taken from reference TRBV5-1 and TRBJ2-1, is KAGVTQTPRYLIKTRGQQVTLSCSPISGHRSVSWYQQTPGQGLQFLFEYFSETQRNKGNFPGRFSGRQFSNSRSEMNVSTLELGDSALYLCASSFQVPPNEQFFGPGTRLTVL.

This sequence joins TRBV9 and TRBJ2-7, with 7 bases identical to TRBD1. The germline gives CDR1 SGDLS, CDR2 YYNGEE. The length of the CDR3 is 15 residues. Trimming took 3 bases from V and 4 from J; bases not matched to a gene: 10. CDR3 protein: CASSGGGTEPYEQYF. The CDR3 region has the DNA TGTGCCAGCAGCGGGGGTGGGACAGAGCCTTACGAGCAGTACTTC.